The source of this TCR beta chain is a study of blood T cell repertoires in COVID-19. In the source study's methods: Amplification of reference gene primers was used by the study to estimate nucleated cell counts. Assay used: immunoSEQ multiplex PCR; TCRdb lists only in-frame clones, some missing. From that table come the V and J calls and clone size; the DNA was used to work out D and trimming. Of around 200,000 clones listed, 90% are singletons. The CDR3 consists of 11 residues. Germline CDR1 and CDR2: SQVTM and ANQGSEA. Trimming shortened V by 8 bases and J by 8 bases, and 15 bases separated the two germline ends.

The TCR was taken from a young man who had recovered from COVID-19. Sequenced input: PBMCs or T cells enriched from blood (not recorded which). The chain has TRBV29-1 and TRBJ1-2; TRBD1 is a possible D gene (5 bases). The CDR3 protein is CSIRGAGGYTF. The CDR3 DNA reads TGCAGCATCCGCGGGGCGGGAGGCTACACCTTC.